Following are 10 T cell receptor beta chains from one sample sequenced in a study of T cell changes during pregnancy in multiple sclerosis. Profiled with immunoSEQ multiplex PCR; TCRdb holds only in-frame clones, not every one. There are tens of thousands of clones in the sample; 91% occur only once, and 1.5% to 2% lies in the top ten. Source: peripheral blood, taken in the first trimester of pregnancy. These receptor sequences come from a female donor in good health, enrolled as a control in a pregnancy study.

The chain links TRBV13 to TRBJ1-1; D unresolved. The CDR3 extends over 15 amino acids. Trimming removed 2 bases from V and 4 bases from J, with 14 bases in between. CDR1 PRHDT and CDR2 FYEKMQ come from the germline V gene (reference sequence). The chain's CDR3 is CASSLRSAGFTEAFF. DNA of the CDR3: TGTGCCAGCAGCTTAAGATCTGCGGGATTCACTGAAGCTTTCTTT.

This chain joins TRBV10-3 and TRBJ1-1, with 7 bases aligning to TRBD1. Unmatched junction bases numbered 5, after V lost 4 bases and J lost 3 bases. This CDR3 spans 14 amino acids. CDR1 ENHRY and CDR2 SYGVKD come from the germline V gene. CDR3 sequence: CAISARQGDTEAFF. The CDR3 DNA reads as TGTGCCATCAGTGCCCGCCAGGGGGACACTGAAGCTTTCTTT.

This chain links TRBV5-8 with TRBJ1-5; TRBD1 aligns across 10 bases. Germline V gives CDR1 SGHTS, CDR2 YDEGEE. CDR3 length: 16 amino acids. The J segment lost 3 bases and the V segment lost 4 bases, leaving 7 bases of the junction unmatched. The CDR3 loop reads CASSPSGTGDNQPQHF. CDR3 nucleotide sequence: TGTGCCAGCAGCCCGTCCGGGACAGGGGACAATCAGCCCCAGCATTTT.

This clone was counted once. V gene TRBV7-2 combines with J gene TRBJ2-2; tentative D call: TRBD2 (7 bases). The CDR3 runs 17 residues. CDR1 and CDR2 from the germline V gene are SGHTA and FQGNSA. Trimming stripped 2 bases from V and 0 bases from J, with 13 bases between. This CDR3 reads CASSLTRGGTNTGELFF. The CDR3, as DNA: TGTGCCAGCAGCTTAACGAGGGGGGGGACGAACACCGGGGAGCTGTTTTTT.

This clone has just one count. The chain is built from TRBV7-8 and TRBJ1-5, with a tentative D call TRBD1 (5 bases). CDR1 and CDR2 (germline): SGHVS, FQNEAQ. The V and J ends lost 5 bases and 3 bases respectively, with 17 bases between them. The CDR3 has 16 amino acids. CDR3 DNA sequence: TGTGCCAGCAGCCCCCTTAGTGGGGGGAACAATCAGCCCCAGCATTTT. It encodes CASSPLSGGNNQPQHF.

The V gene is TRBV30, the J gene TRBJ2-5; 10 bases agree with TRBD2. V was pared by 0 bases and J by 5 bases, with 12 bases of the junction left unmatched. The CDR3 spans 17 residues. Germline-derived CDR1 and CDR2 are GTSNPN and SVGIG (reference sequence). Here the CDR3 reads CAWSVRKSGGASETQYF. As DNA, the CDR3 is TGTGCCTGGAGTGTACGAAAAAGCGGGGGGGCCTCGGAGACCCAGTACTTC. The full variable domain, rest sourced from reference TRBV30 and TRBJ2-5, is SQTIHQWPATLVQPVGSPLSLECTVEGTSNPNLYWYRQAAGRGLQLLFYSVGIGQISSEVPQNLSASRPQDRQFILSSKKLLLSDSGFYLCAWSVRKSGGASETQYFGPGTRLLVL.

The chain uses TRBV6-6 and TRBJ1-6; D unresolved. The CDR3 covers 11 residues. V was shortened by 8 bases and J by 12 bases, with 11 bases between the two germline ends. Germline V gene sequence: CDR1 MNHNY, CDR2 SVGAGI (reference sequence). This CDR3 is CASVRAGPLHF. The DNA for the CDR3 is TGTGCCAGCGTAAGGGCGGGACCCCTCCACTTT.

V is TRBV18 and J is TRBJ1-5; D remains unclear. Germline loops: CDR1 KGHSH, CDR2 LQKENI. The V end lost 2 bases, the J end lost 9 bases, and 14 bases lay between the germline ends. The CDR3 consists of 14 residues. DNA of the CDR3: TGTGCCAGCTCACCAGAATCGGTGGTTAGGCCCCAGCATTTT. It translates to CASSPESVVRPQHF.

The V gene is TRBV6-5, the J gene TRBJ1-2, with TRBD1 matching 8 bases. CDR3 length equals 15 residues. The ends lost 2 bases at V and 4 bases at J; junction bases unmatched: 6. Germline V gives CDR1 MNHEY, CDR2 SVGAGI. CDR3 sequence (DNA): TGTGCCAGCAGTTACCGGGGAACAGGGGGCTATGGCTACACCTTC. Its translation is CASSYRGTGGYGYTF.

This sequence joins TRBV5-4 and TRBJ1-4, with 8 bases aligning to TRBD1. CDR3 size: 15 residues. CDR1 and CDR2 (germline): SGHNT, YYREEE (reference sequence). V lost 4 bases and J lost 6; bases outside the gene matches: 8. The CDR3 region has the DNA TGTGCCAGCAGCGGAGTAGGACAGGGAGATGAAAAACTGTTTTTT. Translating gives CASSGVGQGDEKLFF.